The 20 T cell receptor beta chains given below trace back to one sample, sequenced in a study of memory CD4+ T cells and cytomegalovirus serostatus (dated by TCRdb to about 2019). Single viable CD3+CD4+CD8-CD45RO+ cells were sorted as memory CD4+ T cells on a FACSAria II. Library method: the immunoSEQ multiplex PCR assay. TCRdb carries this immuneACCESS record with in-frame sequences only. Its versions omit some clonotypes, under half of them owing to an unresolved V gene in the studies checked, with the rest unexplained. A total of around 44,000 clones appear in this sample, around 78% of them only once. In total, the top ten clones hold around 6% of the sample. The sequenced material came from memory CD4+ T cells from blood. These receptors originate from an adult in good health and CMV-seronegative.

In the case of this clone: Other DNA sequences in this sample translate to the same CDR3. This chain links TRBV2 with TRBJ2-5; 13 bases are shared with TRBD2. The CDR3 has 14 residues. Looked up from germline, CDR1 is SNHLY and CDR2 is FYNNEI. The V and J ends lost 4 bases and 4 bases, in that order; junction bases with no gene match: 0. CDR3 sequence: CASSGLAGGETQYF. In nucleotides, the CDR3 is TGTGCCAGCAGTGGACTAGCGGGGGGAGAGACCCAGTACTTC.

The chain couples TRBV15 to TRBJ1-6, with unresolved D. The CDR3 extends over 12 amino acids. The V end was cut by 3 bases, the J end by 9 bases, with 6 bases between. In germline, CDR1 is LNHNV, CDR2 YYDKDF (reference sequence). The CDR3 region is CATSSGFSPLHF. CDR3 bases: TGTGCCACCAGCAGCGGGTTTTCACCCCTCCACTTT.

This chain joins TRBV7-2 and TRBJ2-1; D not resolved. V was pared by 1 base and J by 4 bases, with 11 bases between. The CDR3 consists of 15 residues. The germline V gene encodes CDR1 SGHTA and CDR2 FQGNSA. CDR3 bases: TGTGCCAGCAGCTTAGGGTCAGGCGGATACAATGAGCAGTTCTTC. This gives the protein CASSLGSGGYNEQFF.

This clone was detected a few times. This sequence joins TRBV5-1 and TRBJ2-5; D gene ambiguous. Germline CDR1 SGHRS, CDR2 YFSETQ. Trimming took off 7 bases at V and 1 base at J, with 11 bases between the two ends. There are 13 residues in the CDR3. CDR3 coding DNA: TGCGCCAGCCGCATAAGGGCCCAAGAGACCCAGTACTTC. Protein: CASRIRAQETQYF.

The V gene is TRBV28, the J gene TRBJ2-7, with D possibly being TRBD1 (5 bases). The CDR3 consists of 15 residues. The V end lost 6 bases, the J end lost 3 bases, and 18 bases lay between the germline ends. Germline V gene data show CDR1 as MDHEN and CDR2 as SYDVKM. CDR3 in DNA: TGTGCCAGCAGCCCCCCCGGCGTCAGGGACTACGAGCAGTACTTC. Protein sequence: CASSPPGVRDYEQYF.

The genes are TRBV2 and TRBJ2-5; D is perhaps TRBD1 (5 bases). Trimming took 6 bases from V and 5 from J, leaving 19 bases between them. In germline, CDR1 is SNHLY, CDR2 FYNNEI. The length of the CDR3 is 15 residues. In nucleotides, the CDR3 is TGTGCCAGCAGCCGACAGCGAATTCTACGGGAGACCCAGTACTTC. Protein product: CASSRQRILRETQYF.

J is TRBJ2-3 and V is TRBV29-1; a possible D gene is TRBD2 (5 bases). The CDR3 runs to 13 residues. Germline CDR1 reads SQVTM; CDR2 reads ANQGSEA. V dropped 4 bases and J dropped 2 bases, with 10 bases sitting between them. The CDR3 loop reads CSVASSTTDTQYF. The CDR3 DNA sequence: TGCAGCGTTGCTAGCAGCACCACAGATACGCAGTATTTT.

There are a few counts of this clone. The V gene is TRBV30, the J gene TRBJ1-1; TRBD1 is a possible D gene (5 bases). Germline lookup yields CDR1 GTSNPN and CDR2 SVGIG (reference sequence). The CDR3 runs to 13 residues. Between the trimmed V and J ends, which lost 6 bases and 5 bases, there was a span of 16 bases. Here the CDR3 DNA reads TGTGCCTGCGCAGGGAGATTGAGAACTGAAGCTTTCTTT. The encoded protein is CACAGRLRTEAFF.

The V and J genes are TRBV20-1 and TRBJ2-1; no clear D. CDR3 length: 11 residues. Germline lookup yields CDR1 DFQATT and CDR2 SNEGSKA (reference sequence). V lost 6 bases to trimming and J lost 9 bases, with 12 bases between them. The CDR3 DNA follows: TGCAGTGCCCCCTGGTACTCTGAGCAGTTCTTC. Translating gives CSAPWYSEQFF.

V is TRBV6-6 and J is TRBJ2-1; 7 bases are shared with TRBD2. This CDR3 contains 14 residues. CDR1 and CDR2 (germline): MNHNY, SVGAGI (reference sequence). V shed 6 bases and J 6 bases; nucleotides not matched to a gene: 8. The CDR3 coding sequence is TGTGCCAGCAGAAGCGGGATGAGGGCCAATGAGCAGTTCTTC. It codes for CASRSGMRANEQFF.

V gene TRBV5-5 combines with J gene TRBJ2-3; D possibly corresponds to TRBD1 (5 bases). The CDR3 runs to 14 residues. Looked up from germline, CDR1 is SGHKS and CDR2 is YYEKEE (reference sequence). V lost 0 bases and J lost 4, with 9 bases in between. The CDR3 DNA is TGTGCCAGCAGCTTGGAGCAGGGATCAGATACGCAGTATTTT. Translated, it gives CASSLEQGSDTQYF.

The chain recombines TRBV6-6 with TRBJ2-3; D is uncertain. Germline V lookup: CDR1 MNHNY, CDR2 SVGAGI (reference sequence). The CDR3 runs to 12 residues. Trimming shortened V by 3 bases and J by 4 bases, and 5 bases separated the two germline ends. The CDR3 nucleotides are TGTGCCAGCAGTTATTCGTCAGATACGCAGTATTTT. Amino acid sequence: CASSYSSDTQYF.

This clone was detected only a few times. This CDR3 is CASSSMGGPGEQFF. CDR3 coding DNA: TGTGCCAGCAGCTCAATGGGAGGGCCGGGTGAGCAGTTCTTC. The V call is TRBV7-4, the J call TRBJ2-1; 7 bases fit TRBD2. The germline CDR1 and CDR2 sequences are SGHVT and SQSDAQ. J lost 9 bases, V lost 4 bases, and 9 bases had no gene match. The CDR3 has 14 residues.

The chain joins TRBV10-3 to TRBJ2-1; tentatively, D is TRBD1 or TRBD2 (5 bases each). Trimming left V 6 bases short and J 5 bases short, with 14 bases between. Germline V lookup: CDR1 ENHRY, CDR2 SYGVKD. The CDR3 runs to 14 residues. The CDR3 nucleotides are TGTGCCATCAGCCCTAGGGACGGAGACAATGAGCAGTTCTTC. Translation gives CAISPRDGDNEQFF.

The rearrangement links TRBV29-1 to TRBJ2-6; no clear D. CDR3 length: 12 amino acids. CDR1 SQVTM and CDR2 ANQGSEA come from the germline V gene. The germline V and J ends were trimmed by 6 bases and 2 bases, with 5 bases remaining between them. The CDR3 loop reads CSVLAGANVLTF. Written as DNA, the CDR3 is TGCAGCGTCCTGGCTGGGGCCAACGTCCTGACTTTC.

This clone was seen more than once but under ten times. The V call is TRBV4-3, the J call TRBJ1-4; D is uncertain. The CDR3 is 18 residues long. Germline CDR1 and CDR2: LGHNA and YSLEER. Trimming pared 0 bases from V and 7 bases from J, leaving 21 bases between. The CDR3 spells CASSQEGRGSRVGEKLFF. CDR3 sequence (DNA): TGCGCCAGCAGCCAAGAAGGCCGCGGGAGTCGAGTTGGTGAAAAACTGTTTTTT.

The chain links TRBV28 to TRBJ2-2, with TRBD1 identical over 9 bases. Germline assignment: CDR1 MDHEN and CDR2 SYDVKM. This CDR3 region has 15 residues. V trimming: 3 bases; J trimming: 3 bases; junction bases outside the gene matches: 2. The CDR3, as DNA: TGTGCCAGCAGTTTCGGGGACAGGGACACCGGGGAGCTGTTTTTT. It translates to CASSFGDRDTGELFF.

V is TRBV7-6 and J is TRBJ2-5, with D possibly TRBD1 on 5 matching bases. This CDR3 is built from 17 residues. Germline loops: CDR1 SGHVS, CDR2 FNYEAQ. V was shortened by 0 bases and J by 4 bases, with 18 bases between the two germline ends. CDR3 nucleotide sequence: TGTGCCAGCAGCTTAGCTAGAGCAGGGCCAATACCAGAGACCCAGTACTTC. The encoded protein is CASSLARAGPIPETQYF. The variable domain in full, completed from reference TRBV7-6 and TRBJ2-5, reads GAGVSQSPRYKVTKRGQDVALRCDPISGHVSLYWYRQALGQGPEFLTYFNYEAQQDKSGLPNDRFSAERPEGSISTLTIQRTEQRDSAMYRCASSLARAGPIPETQYFGPGTRLLVL.

The chain combines TRBV7-2 with TRBJ2-7, with D tentatively TRBD2 (6 bases). V gave up 0 bases and J gave up 0 bases, with 9 bases separating them. Germline-derived CDR1 and CDR2 are SGHTA and FQGNSA. The CDR3 is made up of 15 amino acids. CDR3 sequence reads: CASSLAGLSSYEQYF. Written as DNA, the CDR3 is TGTGCCAGCAGCTTAGCGGGACTCAGCTCCTACGAGCAGTACTTC. Based on the CDR3 plus reference TRBV7-2 and TRBJ2-7, the full variable domain is GAGVSQSPSNKVTEKGKDVELRCDPISGHTALYWYRQSLGQGLEFLIYFQGNSAPDKSGLPSDRFSAERTGGSVSTLTIQRTQQEDSAVYLCASSLAGLSSYEQYFGPGTRLTVT.

This clone was detected only a few times. The chain is built from TRBV18 and TRBJ1-1; D not certain. Trimming cost V 0 bases and J 6 bases, with 11 bases left between them. The CDR3 totals 14 residues. The germline V gene has CDR1 KGHSH and CDR2 LQKENI. CDR3 nucleotide sequence: TGTGCCAGCTCACCACCAGGGCGAGGGTCTGAAGCTTTCTTT. This translates into CASSPPGRGSEAFF.